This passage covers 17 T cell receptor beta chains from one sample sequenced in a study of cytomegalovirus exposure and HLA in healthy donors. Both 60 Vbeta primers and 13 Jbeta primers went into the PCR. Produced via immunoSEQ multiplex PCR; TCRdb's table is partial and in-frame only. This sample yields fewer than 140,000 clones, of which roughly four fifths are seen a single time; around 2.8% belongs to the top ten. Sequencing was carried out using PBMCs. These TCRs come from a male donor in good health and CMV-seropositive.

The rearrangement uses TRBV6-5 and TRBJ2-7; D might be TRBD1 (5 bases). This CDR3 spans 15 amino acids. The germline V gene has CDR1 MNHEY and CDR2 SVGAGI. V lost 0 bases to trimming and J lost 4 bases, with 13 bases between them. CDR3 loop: CASSYSGGREYEQYF. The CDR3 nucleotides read TGTGCCAGCAGTTACTCCGGCGGCAGGGAATACGAGCAGTACTTC.

CDR3: CASSQGHLNTEAFF. For the CDR3, the DNA is TGCGCCAGCAGCCAGGGACACCTGAACACTGAAGCTTTCTTT. The chain employs TRBV5-1 and TRBJ1-1, with TRBD1 as a possible D gene (6 bases). Germline CDR1 reads SGHRS; CDR2 reads YFSETQ. The germline V and J ends were trimmed by 4 bases and 0 bases, with 10 bases remaining between them. This CDR3 contains 14 residues.

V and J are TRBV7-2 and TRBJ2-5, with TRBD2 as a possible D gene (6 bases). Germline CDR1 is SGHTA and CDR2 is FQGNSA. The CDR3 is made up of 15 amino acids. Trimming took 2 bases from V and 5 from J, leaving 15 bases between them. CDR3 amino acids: CASSLTPQRVETQYF. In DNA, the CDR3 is TGTGCCAGCAGCTTAACCCCACAGCGGGTCGAGACCCAGTACTTC.

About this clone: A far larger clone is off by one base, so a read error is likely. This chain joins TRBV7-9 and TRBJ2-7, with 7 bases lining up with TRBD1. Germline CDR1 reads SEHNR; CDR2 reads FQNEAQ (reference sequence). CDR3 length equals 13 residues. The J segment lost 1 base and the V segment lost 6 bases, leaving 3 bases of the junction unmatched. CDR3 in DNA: TGTGCCAGCAGTTCGGGACAGTCCTACGAGCAGTACTTC. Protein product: CASSSGQSYEQYF. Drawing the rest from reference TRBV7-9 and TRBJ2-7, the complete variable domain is DTGVSQNPRHKITKRGQNVTFRCDPISEHNRLYWYRQTLGQGPEFLTYFQNEAQLEKSRLLSDRFSAERPKGSFSTLEIQRTEQGDSAMYLCASSSGQSYEQYFGPGTRLTVT.

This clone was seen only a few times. CDR3 DNA: TGTGCCAGCAGTTTTCGACAGCAAGACAATCAGCCCCAGCATTTT. This gives the protein CASSFRQQDNQPQHF. The rearrangement uses TRBV28 and TRBJ1-5, with a possible D match to TRBD1 (5 bases). The germline V gene encodes CDR1 MDHEN and CDR2 SYDVKM. Between the trimmed V and J ends, which lost 3 bases and 3 bases, there was a span of 12 bases. This CDR3 spans 15 amino acids.

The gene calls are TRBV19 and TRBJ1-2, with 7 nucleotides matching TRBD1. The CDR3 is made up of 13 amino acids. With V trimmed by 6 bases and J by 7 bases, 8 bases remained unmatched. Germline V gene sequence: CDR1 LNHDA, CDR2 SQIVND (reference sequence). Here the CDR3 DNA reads TGTGCCAGTAGCCTCGACAGGGTTGGTGGCTACACCTTC. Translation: CASSLDRVGGYTF. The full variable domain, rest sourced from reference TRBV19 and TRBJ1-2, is DGGITQSPKYLFRKEGQNVTLSCEQNLNHDAMYWYRQDPGQGLRLIYYSQIVNDFQKGDIAEGYSVSREKKESFPLTVTSAQKNPTAFYLCASSLDRVGGYTFGSGTRLTVV.

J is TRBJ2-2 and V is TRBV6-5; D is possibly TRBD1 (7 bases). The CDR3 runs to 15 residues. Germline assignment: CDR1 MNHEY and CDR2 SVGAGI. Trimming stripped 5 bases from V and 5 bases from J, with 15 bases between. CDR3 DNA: TGTGCCAGCAGTCAACAGGGGAGGCCAACCGGGGAGCTGTTTTTT. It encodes CASSQQGRPTGELFF.

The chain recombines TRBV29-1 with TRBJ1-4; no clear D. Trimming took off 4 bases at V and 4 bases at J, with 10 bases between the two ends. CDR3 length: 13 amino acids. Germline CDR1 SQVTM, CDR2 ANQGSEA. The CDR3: CSVARGNNEKLFF. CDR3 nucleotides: TGCAGCGTTGCTCGGGGTAATAATGAAAAACTGTTTTTT.

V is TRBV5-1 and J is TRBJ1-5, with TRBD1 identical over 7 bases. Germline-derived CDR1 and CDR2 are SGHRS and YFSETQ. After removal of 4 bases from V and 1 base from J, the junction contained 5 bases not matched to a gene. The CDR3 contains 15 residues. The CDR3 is CASSLGTASNQPQHF. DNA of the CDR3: TGCGCCAGCAGCCTGGGGACAGCGAGCAATCAGCCCCAGCATTTT.

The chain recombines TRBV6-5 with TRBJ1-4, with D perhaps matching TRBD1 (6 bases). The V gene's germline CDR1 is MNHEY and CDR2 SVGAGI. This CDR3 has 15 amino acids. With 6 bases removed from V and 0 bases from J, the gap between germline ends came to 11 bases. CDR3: CASRRGGTTNEKLFF. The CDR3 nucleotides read TGTGCCAGCAGGAGGGGGGGAACAACTAATGAAAAACTGTTTTTT.

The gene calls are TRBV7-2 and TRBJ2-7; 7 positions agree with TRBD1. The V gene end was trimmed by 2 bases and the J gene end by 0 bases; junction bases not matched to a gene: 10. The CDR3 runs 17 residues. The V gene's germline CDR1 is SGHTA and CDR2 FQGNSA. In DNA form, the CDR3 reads TGTGCCAGCAGCTTAAGGGGGACAGTGTCAAGCTCCTACGAGCAGTACTTC. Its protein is CASSLRGTVSSSYEQYF.

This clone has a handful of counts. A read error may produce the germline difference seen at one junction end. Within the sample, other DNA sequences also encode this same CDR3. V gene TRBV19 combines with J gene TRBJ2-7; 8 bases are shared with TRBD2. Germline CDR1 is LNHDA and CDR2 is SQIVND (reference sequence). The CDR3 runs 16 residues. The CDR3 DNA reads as TGCGCCAGTAGTATAGACCTAGCGGGTCGCTCCTACGAGCAGTACTTC. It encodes CASSIDLAGRSYEQYF.

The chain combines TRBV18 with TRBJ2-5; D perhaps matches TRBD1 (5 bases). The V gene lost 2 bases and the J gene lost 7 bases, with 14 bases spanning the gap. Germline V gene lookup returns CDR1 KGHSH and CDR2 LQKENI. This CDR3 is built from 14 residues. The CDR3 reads CASSPRAGSTTQYF. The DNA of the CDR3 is TGTGCCAGCTCACCAAGGGCAGGGTCCACGACCCAGTACTTC. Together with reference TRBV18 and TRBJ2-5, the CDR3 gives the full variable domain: NAGVMQNPRHLVRRRGQEARLRCSPMKGHSHVYWYRQLPEEGLKFMVYLQKENIIDESGMPKERFSAEFPKEGPSILRIQQVVRGDSAAYFCASSPRAGSTTQYFGPGTRLLVL.

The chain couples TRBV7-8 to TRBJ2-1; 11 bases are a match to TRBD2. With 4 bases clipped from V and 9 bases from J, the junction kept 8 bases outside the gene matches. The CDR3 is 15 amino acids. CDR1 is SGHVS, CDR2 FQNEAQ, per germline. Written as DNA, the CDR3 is TGTGCCAGCAGCTCTAGCGGGACTAGCGGACGTGAGCAGTTCTTC. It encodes CASSSSGTSGREQFF.

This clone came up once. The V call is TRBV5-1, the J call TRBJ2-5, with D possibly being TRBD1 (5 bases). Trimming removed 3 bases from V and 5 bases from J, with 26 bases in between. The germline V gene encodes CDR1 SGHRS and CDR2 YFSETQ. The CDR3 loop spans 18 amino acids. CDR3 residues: CASSSTGLPQGQGETQYF. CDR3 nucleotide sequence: TGCGCCAGCAGCTCAACTGGTCTCCCGCAGGGTCAAGGGGAGACCCAGTACTTC.

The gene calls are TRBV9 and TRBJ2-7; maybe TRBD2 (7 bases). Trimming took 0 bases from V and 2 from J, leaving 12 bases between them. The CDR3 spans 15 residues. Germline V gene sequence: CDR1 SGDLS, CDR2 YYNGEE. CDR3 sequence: CASSVAPGGPYEQYF. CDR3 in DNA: TGTGCCAGCAGCGTAGCCCCCGGGGGGCCCTACGAGCAGTACTTC.

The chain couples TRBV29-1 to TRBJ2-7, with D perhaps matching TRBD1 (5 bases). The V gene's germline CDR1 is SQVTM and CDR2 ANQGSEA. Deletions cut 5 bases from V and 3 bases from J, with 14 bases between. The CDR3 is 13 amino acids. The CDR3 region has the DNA TGCAGCGTTCGGGCTGCAGGGTACTACGAGCAGTACTTC. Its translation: CSVRAAGYYEQYF.